This T cell receptor beta chain comes out of a study of cytomegalovirus exposure and HLA in healthy donors. For this clone: Antigen: not known.

The PCR contained 60 Vbeta and 13 Jbeta primers. Profiling relied on immunoSEQ multiplex PCR, and the TCRdb table lists in-frame clones only, not all of them. The sample has 90,000 to 130,000 clones; just under 70% are singletons. Germline CDR1 is LNHNV and CDR2 is YYDKDF (reference sequence). The CDR3 has 17 amino acids. Trimming pared 5 bases from V and 4 bases from J, leaving 23 bases between. The study, taken as a whole, reports: For TCR beta chains, V- and J-gene trimming was later linked to a missense DCLRE1C variant.

The TCR was taken from a man aged 30-40 years in good health and CMV-seropositive. The chain combines TRBV15 with TRBJ1-1; possibly TRBD1 for D (5 bases). What was sequenced was PBMCs. The CDR3 here is CATSLDQGFGLGTEAFF. As DNA, the CDR3 is TGTGCCACCAGCTTGGACCAGGGATTTGGGTTAGGCACTGAAGCTTTCTTT.